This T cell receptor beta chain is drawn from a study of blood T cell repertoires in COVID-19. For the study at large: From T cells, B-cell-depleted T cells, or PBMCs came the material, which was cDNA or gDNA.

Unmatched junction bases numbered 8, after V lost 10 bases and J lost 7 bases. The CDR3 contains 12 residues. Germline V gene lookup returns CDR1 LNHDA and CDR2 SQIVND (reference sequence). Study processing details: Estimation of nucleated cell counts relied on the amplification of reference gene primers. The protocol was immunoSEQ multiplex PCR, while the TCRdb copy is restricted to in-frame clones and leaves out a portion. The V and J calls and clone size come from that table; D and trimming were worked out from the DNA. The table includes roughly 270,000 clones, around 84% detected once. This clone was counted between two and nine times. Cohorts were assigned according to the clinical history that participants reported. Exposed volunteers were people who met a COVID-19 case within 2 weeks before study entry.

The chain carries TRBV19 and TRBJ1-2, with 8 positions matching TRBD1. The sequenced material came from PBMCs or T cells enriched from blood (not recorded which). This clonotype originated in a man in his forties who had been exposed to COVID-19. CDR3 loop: CATQRGQVGYTF. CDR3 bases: TGTGCCACCCAGAGGGGACAGGTTGGCTACACCTTC. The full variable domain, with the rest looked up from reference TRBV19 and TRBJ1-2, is DGGITQSPKYLFRKEGQNVTLSCEQNLNHDAMYWYRQDPGQGLRLIYYSQIVNDFQKGDIAEGYSVSREKKESFPLTVTSAQKNPTAFYLCATQRGQVGYTFGSGTRLTVV.